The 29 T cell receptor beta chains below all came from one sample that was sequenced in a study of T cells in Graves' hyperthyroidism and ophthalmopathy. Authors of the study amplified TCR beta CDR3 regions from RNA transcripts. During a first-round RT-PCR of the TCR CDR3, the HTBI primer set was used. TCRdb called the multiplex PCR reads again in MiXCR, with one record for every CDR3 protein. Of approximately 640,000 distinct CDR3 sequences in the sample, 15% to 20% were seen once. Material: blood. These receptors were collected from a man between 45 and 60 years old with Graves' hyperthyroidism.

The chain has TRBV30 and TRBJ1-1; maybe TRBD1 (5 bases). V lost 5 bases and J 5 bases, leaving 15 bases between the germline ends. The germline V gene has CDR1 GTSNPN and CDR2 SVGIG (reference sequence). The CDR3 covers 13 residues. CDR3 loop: CAWEPQGGTEAFF. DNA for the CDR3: TGTGCCTGGGAACCGCAGGGAGGGACTGAAGCTTTCTTT.

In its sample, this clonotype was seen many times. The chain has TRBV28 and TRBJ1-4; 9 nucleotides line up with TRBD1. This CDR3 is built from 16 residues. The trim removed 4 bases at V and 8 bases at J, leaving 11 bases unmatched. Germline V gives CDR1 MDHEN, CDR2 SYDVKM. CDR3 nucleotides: TGTGCCAGCAGTTCCCCCTCCGGGACAGGGATAGAAAAACTGTTTTTT. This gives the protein CASSSPSGTGIEKLFF.

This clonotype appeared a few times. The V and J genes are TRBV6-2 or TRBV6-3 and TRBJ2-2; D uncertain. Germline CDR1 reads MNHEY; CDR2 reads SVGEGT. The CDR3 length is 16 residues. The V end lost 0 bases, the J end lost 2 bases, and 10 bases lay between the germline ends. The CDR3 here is CASSYSAGLNTGELFF. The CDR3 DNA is TGTGCCAGCAGTTACTCCGCAGGATTAAACACCGGGGAGCTGTTTTTT.

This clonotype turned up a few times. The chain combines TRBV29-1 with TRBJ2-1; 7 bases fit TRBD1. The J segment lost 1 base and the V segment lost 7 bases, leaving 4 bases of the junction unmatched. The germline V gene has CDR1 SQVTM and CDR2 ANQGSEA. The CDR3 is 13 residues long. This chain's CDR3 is CSATGRSYNEQFF. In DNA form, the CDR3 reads TGCAGCGCGACAGGGCGATCCTACAATGAGCAGTTCTTC.

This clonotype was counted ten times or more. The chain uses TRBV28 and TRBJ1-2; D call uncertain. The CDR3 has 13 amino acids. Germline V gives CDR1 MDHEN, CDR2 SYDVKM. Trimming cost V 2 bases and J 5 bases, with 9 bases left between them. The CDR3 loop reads CASSLAGEYGYTF. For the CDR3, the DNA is TGTGCCAGCAGTTTAGCGGGAGAGTATGGCTACACCTTC.

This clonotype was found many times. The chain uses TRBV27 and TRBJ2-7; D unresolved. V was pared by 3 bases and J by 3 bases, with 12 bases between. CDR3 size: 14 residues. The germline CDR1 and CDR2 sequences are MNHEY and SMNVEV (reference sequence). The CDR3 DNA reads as TGTGCCAGCAGTTTCAGGCGGTCGTTCTACGAGCAGTACTTC. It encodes CASSFRRSFYEQYF.

CDR3 nucleotide sequence: TGTGCCAGCAGCTTATCAGTGGATATGAACACTGAAGCTTTCTTT. It codes for CASSLSVDMNTEAFF. This rearrangement joins TRBV7-3 to TRBJ1-1; D not resolved. The germline gives CDR1 SGHTA, CDR2 FQGTGA. CDR3 length equals 15 residues. V lost 2 bases, J lost 0 bases, and 10 bases lay in between. The whole variable domain, filled in from reference TRBV7-3 and TRBJ1-1, reads GAGVSQTPSNKVTEKGKYVELRCDPISGHTALYWYRQSLGQGPEFLIYFQGTGAADDSGLPNDRFFAVRPEGSVSTLKIQRTERGDSAVYLCASSLSVDMNTEAFFGQGTRLTVV.

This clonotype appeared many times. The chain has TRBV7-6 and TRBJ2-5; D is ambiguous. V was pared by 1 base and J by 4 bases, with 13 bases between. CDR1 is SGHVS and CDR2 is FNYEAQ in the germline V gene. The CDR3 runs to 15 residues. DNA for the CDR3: TGTGCCAGCAGCTTAGGTGTCTCCTCTCGAGAGACCCAGTACTTC. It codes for CASSLGVSSRETQYF.

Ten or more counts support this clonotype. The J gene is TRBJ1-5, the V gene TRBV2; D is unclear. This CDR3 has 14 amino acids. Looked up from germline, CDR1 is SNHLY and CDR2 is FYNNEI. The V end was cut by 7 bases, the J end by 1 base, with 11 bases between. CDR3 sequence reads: CASTVAWSNQPQHF. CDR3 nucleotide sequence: TGTGCCAGCACCGTAGCTTGGAGCAATCAGCCCCAGCATTTT.

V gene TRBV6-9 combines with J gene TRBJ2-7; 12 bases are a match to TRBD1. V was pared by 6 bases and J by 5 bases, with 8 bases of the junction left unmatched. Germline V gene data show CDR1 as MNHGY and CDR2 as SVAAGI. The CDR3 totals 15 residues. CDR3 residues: CASSYRGTGGDEQYF. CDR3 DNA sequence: TGTGCCAGCAGCTACAGGGGGACAGGGGGCGACGAGCAGTACTTC.

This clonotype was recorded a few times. CDR3 in DNA: TGCGCCAGCAGCTTGATGCCAGGGCGGAATCAGCCCCAGCATTTT. Its translation: CASSLMPGRNQPQHF. The chain carries TRBV5-1 and TRBJ1-5, with D maybe TRBD1 (5 bases). V lost 1 base and J 4 bases, leaving 12 bases between the germline ends. Germline CDR1 and CDR2: SGHRS and YFSETQ. The CDR3 runs 15 residues.

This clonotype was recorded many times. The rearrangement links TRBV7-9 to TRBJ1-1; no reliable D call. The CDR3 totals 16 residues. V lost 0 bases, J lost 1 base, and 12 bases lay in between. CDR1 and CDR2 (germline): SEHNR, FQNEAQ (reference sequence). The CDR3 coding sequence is TGTGCCAGCAGCTTAGCGTTTCCAGCGACGAACACTGAAGCTTTCTTT. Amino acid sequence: CASSLAFPATNTEAFF. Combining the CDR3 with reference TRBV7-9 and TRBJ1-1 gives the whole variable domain DTGVSQNPRHKITKRGQNVTFRCDPISEHNRLYWYRQTLGQGPEFLTYFQNEAQLEKSRLLSDRFSAERPKGSFSTLEIQRTEQGDSAMYLCASSLAFPATNTEAFFGQGTRLTVV.

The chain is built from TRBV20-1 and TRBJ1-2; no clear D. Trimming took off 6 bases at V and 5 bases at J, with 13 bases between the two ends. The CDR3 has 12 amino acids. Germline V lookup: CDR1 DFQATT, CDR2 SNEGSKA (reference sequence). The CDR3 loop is CSATRDEYGYTF. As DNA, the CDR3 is TGCAGTGCAACGAGGGATGAGTATGGCTACACCTTC.

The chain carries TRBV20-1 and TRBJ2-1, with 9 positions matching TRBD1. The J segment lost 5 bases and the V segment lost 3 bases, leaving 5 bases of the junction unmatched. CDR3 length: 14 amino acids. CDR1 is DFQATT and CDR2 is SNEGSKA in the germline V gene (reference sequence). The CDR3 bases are TGCAGTGCTAGCACCCGACAGGGGGACAATGAGCAGTTCTTC. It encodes CSASTRQGDNEQFF.

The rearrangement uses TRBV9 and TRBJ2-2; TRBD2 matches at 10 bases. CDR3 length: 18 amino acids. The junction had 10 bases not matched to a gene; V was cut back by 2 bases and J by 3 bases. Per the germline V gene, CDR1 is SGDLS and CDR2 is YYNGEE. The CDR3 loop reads CASSVPSSGSSDTGELFF. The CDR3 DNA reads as TGTGCCAGCAGCGTGCCGTCTAGCGGGAGTTCGGACACCGGGGAGCTGTTTTTT.

The CDR3 loop reads CSARDPELGYNEQFF. The CDR3 DNA sequence: TGCAGTGCTAGAGATCCGGAACTAGGGTACAATGAGCAGTTCTTC. The chain employs TRBV20-1 and TRBJ2-1; perhaps TRBD2 as D (5 bases). Germline V gene lookup returns CDR1 DFQATT and CDR2 SNEGSKA (reference sequence). The ends were cut back, 0 bases at V and 4 bases at J, with 13 bases in the middle. The CDR3 consists of 15 residues.

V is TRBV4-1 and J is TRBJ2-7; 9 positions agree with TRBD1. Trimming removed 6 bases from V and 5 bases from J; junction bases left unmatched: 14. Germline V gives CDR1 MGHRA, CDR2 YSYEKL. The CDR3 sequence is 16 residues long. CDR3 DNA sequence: TGCGCCAGCAGTCCTCTCATCGGGACAGGGAAGGACGAGCAGTACTTC. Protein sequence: CASSPLIGTGKDEQYF.

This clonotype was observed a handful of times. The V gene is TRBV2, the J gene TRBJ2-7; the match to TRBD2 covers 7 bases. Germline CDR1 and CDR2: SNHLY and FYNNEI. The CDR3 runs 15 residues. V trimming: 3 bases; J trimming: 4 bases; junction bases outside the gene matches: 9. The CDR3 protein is CASSDPGLPPYEQYF. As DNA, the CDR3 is TGTGCCAGCAGTGATCCGGGACTACCTCCGTACGAGCAGTACTTC.

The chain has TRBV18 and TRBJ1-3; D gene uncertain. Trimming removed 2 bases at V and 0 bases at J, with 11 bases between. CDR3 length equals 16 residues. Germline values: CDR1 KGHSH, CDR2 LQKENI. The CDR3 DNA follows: TGTGCCAGCTCACCATCCCCGGGGAGCTCTGGAAACACCATATATTTT. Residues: CASSPSPGSSGNTIYF. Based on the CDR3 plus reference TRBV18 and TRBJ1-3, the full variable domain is NAGVMQNPRHLVRRRGQEARLRCSPMKGHSHVYWYRQLPEEGLKFMVYLQKENIIDESGMPKERFSAEFPKEGPSILRIQQVVRGDSAAYFCASSPSPGSSGNTIYFGEGSWLTVV.

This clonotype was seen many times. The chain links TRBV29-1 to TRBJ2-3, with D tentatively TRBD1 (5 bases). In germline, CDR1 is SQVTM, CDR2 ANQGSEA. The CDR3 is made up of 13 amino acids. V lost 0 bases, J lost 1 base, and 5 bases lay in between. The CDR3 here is CSVEEGGTDTQYF. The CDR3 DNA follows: TGCAGCGTTGAAGAAGGGGGCACAGATACGCAGTATTTT.

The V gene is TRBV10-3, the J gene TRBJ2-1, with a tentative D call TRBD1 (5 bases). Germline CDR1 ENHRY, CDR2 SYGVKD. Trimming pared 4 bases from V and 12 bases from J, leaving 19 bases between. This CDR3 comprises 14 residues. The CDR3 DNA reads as TGTGCCATCAGTGGGGGATTATCAGGGATGGGGCAGTTCTTC. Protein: CAISGGLSGMGQFF.

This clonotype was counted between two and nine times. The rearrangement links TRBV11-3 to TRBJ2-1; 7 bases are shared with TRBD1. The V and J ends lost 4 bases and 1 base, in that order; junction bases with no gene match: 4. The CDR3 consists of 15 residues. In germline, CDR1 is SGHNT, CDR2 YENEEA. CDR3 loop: CASSSTQGSYNEQFF. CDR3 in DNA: TGTGCCAGCAGCTCAACACAGGGGTCCTACAATGAGCAGTTCTTC.

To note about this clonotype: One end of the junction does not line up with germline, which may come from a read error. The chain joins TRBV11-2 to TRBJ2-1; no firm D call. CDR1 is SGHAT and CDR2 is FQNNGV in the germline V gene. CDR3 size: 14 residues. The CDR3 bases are TGTGCCAGCATCTTAGATTCCGGGTCCAATGAGCGGTTCTTC. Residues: CASILDSGSNERFF.

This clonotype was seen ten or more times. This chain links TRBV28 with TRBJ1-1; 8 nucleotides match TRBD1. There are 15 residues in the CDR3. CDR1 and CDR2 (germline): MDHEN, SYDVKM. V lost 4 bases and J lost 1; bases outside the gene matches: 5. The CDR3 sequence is CASSSPGQGNTEAFF. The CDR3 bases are TGTGCCAGCAGTTCCCCCGGACAGGGGAACACTGAAGCTTTCTTT.

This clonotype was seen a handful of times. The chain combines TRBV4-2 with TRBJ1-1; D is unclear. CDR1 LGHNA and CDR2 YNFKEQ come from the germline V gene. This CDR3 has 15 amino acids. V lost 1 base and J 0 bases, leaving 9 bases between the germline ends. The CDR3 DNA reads TGTGCCAGCAGCCAAGTACCCGGCCTGAACACTGAAGCTTTCTTT. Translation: CASSQVPGLNTEAFF.

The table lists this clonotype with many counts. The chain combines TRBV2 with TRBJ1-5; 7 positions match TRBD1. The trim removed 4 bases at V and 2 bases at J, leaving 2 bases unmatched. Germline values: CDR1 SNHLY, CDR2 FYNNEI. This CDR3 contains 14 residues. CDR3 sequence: CASSAGGGNQPQHF. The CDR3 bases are TGTGCCAGCAGTGCAGGGGGTGGCAATCAGCCCCAGCATTTT.

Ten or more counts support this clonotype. The CDR3 DNA sequence: TGTGCCAGCAGCTCTAGCCGGGACCACCTCGCCGGGGAGCTGTTTTTT. As protein: CASSSSRDHLAGELFF. The V call is TRBV7-3, the J call TRBJ2-2, with D perhaps assigned TRBD1 or TRBD2 (5 bases each). V dropped 4 bases and J dropped 6 bases, with 18 bases sitting between them. This CDR3 has 16 amino acids. Germline assignment: CDR1 SGHTA and CDR2 FQGTGA.

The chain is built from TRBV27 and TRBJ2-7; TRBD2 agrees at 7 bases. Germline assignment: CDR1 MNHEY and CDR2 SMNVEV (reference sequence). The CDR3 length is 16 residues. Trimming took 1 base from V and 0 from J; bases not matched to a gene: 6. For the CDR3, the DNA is TGTGCCAGCAGTTTATACGCTAGCGGTGTCTCCTACGAGCAGTACTTC. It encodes CASSLYASGVSYEQYF.

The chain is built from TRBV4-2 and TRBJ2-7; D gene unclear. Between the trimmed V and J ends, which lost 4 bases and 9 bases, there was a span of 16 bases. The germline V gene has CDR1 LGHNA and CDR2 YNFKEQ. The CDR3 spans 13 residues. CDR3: CASSLISQAGQYF. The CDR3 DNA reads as TGTGCCAGCAGCCTTATCTCGCAGGCCGGGCAGTACTTC.